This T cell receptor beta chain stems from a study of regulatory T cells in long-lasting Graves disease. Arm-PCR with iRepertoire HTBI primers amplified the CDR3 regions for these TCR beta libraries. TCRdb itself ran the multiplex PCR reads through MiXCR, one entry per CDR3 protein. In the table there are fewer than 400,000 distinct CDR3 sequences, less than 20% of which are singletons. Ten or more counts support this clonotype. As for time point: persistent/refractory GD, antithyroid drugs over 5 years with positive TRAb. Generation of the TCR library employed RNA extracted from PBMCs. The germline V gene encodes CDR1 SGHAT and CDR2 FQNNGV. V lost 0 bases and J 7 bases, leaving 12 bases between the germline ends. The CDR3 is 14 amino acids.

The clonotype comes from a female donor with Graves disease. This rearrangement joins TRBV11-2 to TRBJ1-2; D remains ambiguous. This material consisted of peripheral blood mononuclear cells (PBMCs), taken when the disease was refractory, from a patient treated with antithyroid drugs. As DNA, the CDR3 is TGTGCCAGCAGCTTAGAGGCCCGGGGTTTTGGCTACACCTTC. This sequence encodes CASSLEARGFGYTF. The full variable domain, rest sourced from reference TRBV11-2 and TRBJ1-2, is EAGVAQSPRYKIIEKRQSVAFWCNPISGHATLYWYQQILGQGPKLLIQFQNNGVVDDSQLPKDRFSAERLKGVDSTLKIQPAKLEDSAVYLCASSLEARGFGYTFGSGTRLTVV.